Listed here are 21 T cell receptor beta chains from one sample, sequenced in a study of cytomegalovirus exposure and HLA in healthy donors. Sequenced by immunoSEQ multiplex PCR; TCRdb stores in-frame clones only, minus some. The sample includes about 240,000 clones, around 85% of them seen just once. The sample consisted of PBMCs. Source of these receptors: a woman in her twenties or thirties in good health and CMV-seropositive.

The J gene is TRBJ1-4, the V gene TRBV28; no firm D call. Between the trimmed V and J ends, which lost 8 bases and 0 bases, there was a span of 7 bases. The length of the CDR3 is 13 residues. Germline V gene lookup returns CDR1 MDHEN and CDR2 SYDVKM. The CDR3 loop is CASHRATNEKLFF. CDR3 DNA: TGTGCCAGCCACCGGGCAACTAATGAAAAACTGTTTTTT.

V usage is TRBV27 and J usage is TRBJ1-2, with TRBD1 identical over 11 bases. Trimming removed 6 bases from V and 8 bases from J; junction bases left unmatched: 17. The CDR3 loop spans 17 amino acids. Germline V gene data show CDR1 as MNHEY and CDR2 as SMNVEV (reference sequence). CDR3 protein: CASSGDGIPGQGDGYTF. CDR3 nucleotide sequence: TGTGCCAGCAGCGGAGATGGAATTCCGGGACAGGGGGACGGCTACACCTTC.

The chain recombines TRBV27 with TRBJ2-1; no clear D gene. V dropped 6 bases and J dropped 0 bases, with 9 bases sitting between them. CDR3 length: 14 amino acids. Germline V gene sequence: CDR1 MNHEY, CDR2 SMNVEV (reference sequence). CDR3 sequence reads: CASSRLSSYNEQFF. In DNA, the CDR3 is TGTGCCAGCAGCCGACTTAGCTCCTACAATGAGCAGTTCTTC.

This clone appeared once. The chain joins TRBV27 to TRBJ1-4, with TRBD1 as a possible D gene (5 bases). The V end lost 5 bases, the J end lost 8 bases, and 18 bases lay between the germline ends. CDR1 MNHEY and CDR2 SMNVEV come from the germline V gene (reference sequence). This CDR3 is built from 15 residues. In DNA form, the CDR3 reads TGTGCCAGCAGTCAGGTTGGGGGGGTTGGCGAAAAACTGTTTTTT. This codes for CASSQVGGVGEKLFF.

This chain joins TRBV5-1 and TRBJ1-4, with 10 bases matching TRBD1. Germline CDR1 is SGHRS and CDR2 is YFSETQ. J lost 5 bases, V lost 5 bases, and 12 bases had no gene match. CDR3 length: 17 residues. Written as DNA, the CDR3 is TGCGCCAGCAGTCGACAGGGGGCTGGAGGTAGAAATGAAAAACTGTTTTTT. Protein sequence: CASSRQGAGGRNEKLFF.

This clone was recorded once. The J gene is TRBJ2-7, the V gene TRBV28, with 9 bases fitting TRBD2. Per the germline V gene, CDR1 is MDHEN and CDR2 is SYDVKM. V gave up 8 bases and J gave up 3 bases; unmatched junction bases: 8. This CDR3 is 14 amino acids long. CDR3: CASRGREGYYEQYF. Written as DNA, the CDR3 is TGTGCCAGCCGCGGGCGGGAGGGCTACTACGAGCAGTACTTC.

This clone has only one observation. This chain uses TRBV5-4 with TRBJ2-7; tentatively, D is TRBD2 (6 bases). Trimming removed 4 bases from V and 5 bases from J, with 22 bases in between. The germline gives CDR1 SGHNT, CDR2 YYREEE (reference sequence). There are 16 residues in the CDR3. CDR3 amino acids: CASSPIRVAEPHEQYF. As DNA, the CDR3 is TGTGCCAGCAGCCCCATCCGGGTAGCGGAACCCCACGAGCAGTACTTC.

This chain links TRBV27 with TRBJ1-1; D not resolved. The CDR3 is 13 residues long. The germline CDR1 and CDR2 sequences are MNHEY and SMNVEV (reference sequence). V lost 1 base and J 5 bases, leaving 8 bases between the germline ends. Here the CDR3 DNA reads TGTGCCAGCAGTTTATTGAGCAGGACTGAAGCTTTCTTT. This translates into CASSLLSRTEAFF.

This CDR3 is CASSFRSWGPSMNTEAFF. CDR3 DNA: TGTGCCAGCAGCTTTCGTTCGTGGGGGCCTTCCATGAACACTGAAGCTTTCTTT. The chain has TRBV5-8 and TRBJ1-1; D is perhaps TRBD1 (6 bases). V was trimmed by 2 bases and J by 0 bases, leaving 20 bases between them. The germline V gene encodes CDR1 SGHTS and CDR2 YDEGEE. The CDR3 is made up of 18 amino acids.

The chain links TRBV5-1 to TRBJ2-3; D is ambiguous. This CDR3 spans 14 amino acids. Germline V CDR1 and CDR2: SGHRS, YFSETQ. V dropped 0 bases and J dropped 2 bases, with 7 bases sitting between them. The DNA of the CDR3 is TGCGCCAGCAGCTTGGTCCCTAACACAGATACGCAGTATTTT. Protein sequence: CASSLVPNTDTQYF.

The rearrangement links TRBV5-1 to TRBJ2-7, with 11 nucleotides matching TRBD2. The germline V gene encodes CDR1 SGHRS and CDR2 YFSETQ. The trim removed 1 base at V and 3 bases at J, leaving 9 bases unmatched. This CDR3 is built from 17 residues. The CDR3 DNA is TGCGCCAGCAGCTTGAACCTAGCGGGAGGAATTGTCTACGAGCAGTACTTC. Its translation: CASSLNLAGGIVYEQYF.

The chain has TRBV30 and TRBJ2-1; maybe TRBD2 (6 bases). CDR3 length: 12 amino acids. Germline V gives CDR1 GTSNPN, CDR2 SVGIG (reference sequence). Trimming took off 7 bases at V and 4 bases at J, with 11 bases between the two ends. DNA for the CDR3: TGTGCCTCCGGGACTTCTTACAATGAGCAGTTCTTC. Its translation is CASGTSYNEQFF.

The chain links TRBV5-8 to TRBJ1-5, with TRBD1 matching over 7 bases. Trimming cost V 1 base and J 0 bases; bases outside gene matches: 16. Germline V gene sequence: CDR1 SGHTS, CDR2 YDEGEE. This CDR3 has 20 amino acids. The CDR3 DNA reads TGTGCCAGCAGCTTGATGGGAGGTTGGAAGGGGGCCGTTAGCAATCAGCCCCAGCATTTT. Encoded protein: CASSLMGGWKGAVSNQPQHF.

V and J are TRBV28 and TRBJ2-5, with D possibly matching TRBD2 (6 bases). Trimming left V 7 bases short and J 4 bases short, with 19 bases between. CDR3 length equals 15 residues. Germline V gene data show CDR1 as MDHEN and CDR2 as SYDVKM. The DNA for the CDR3 is TGTGCCAGCACCATGGGGCCGGGGGAGAGAGAGACCCAGTACTTC. The encoded protein is CASTMGPGERETQYF.

The chain employs TRBV14 and TRBJ1-2; D is ambiguous. Germline V CDR1 and CDR2: SGHDN, FVKESK. The length of the CDR3 is 12 residues. Trimming cost V 4 bases and J 7 bases, with 10 bases left between them. CDR3 DNA sequence: TGTGCCAGCAGCCCATCTCAAGCTGGCTACACCTTC. This translates into CASSPSQAGYTF.

This clone has more than one count but fewer than ten. This chain's CDR3 is CASSVDGTGNYGYTF. Here the CDR3 DNA reads TGTGCCAGCAGCGTAGACGGGACAGGGAACTATGGCTACACCTTC. The V and J genes are TRBV9 and TRBJ1-2; TRBD1 agrees at 9 bases. This CDR3 region has 15 residues. Germline CDR1 SGDLS, CDR2 YYNGEE. V was clipped by 0 bases and J by 2 bases; unmatched bases: 2.

The genes are TRBV18 and TRBJ1-5; D may be TRBD1 (6 bases). The V end was cut by 5 bases, the J end by 5 bases, with 10 bases between. Germline lookup yields CDR1 KGHSH and CDR2 LQKENI. This CDR3 spans 13 amino acids. This chain's CDR3 is CASSGGRDQPQHF. CDR3 nucleotide sequence: TGTGCCAGCTCAGGGGGCCGGGATCAGCCCCAGCATTTT.

CDR3 residues: CASSQDLLAGAREQYF. CDR3 nucleotide sequence: TGTGCCAGCAGCCAAGATCTGCTAGCGGGAGCCCGCGAGCAGTACTTC. This chain links TRBV4-2 with TRBJ2-7, with 10 bases that match TRBD2. This CDR3 spans 16 amino acids. The V gene's germline CDR1 is LGHNA and CDR2 YNFKEQ. J lost 6 bases, V lost 0 bases, and 8 bases had no gene match.

The V call is TRBV6-1, the J call TRBJ2-1, with 7 bases aligning to TRBD2. With V trimmed by 1 base and J by 4 bases, 4 bases remained unmatched. The germline CDR1 and CDR2 sequences are MNHNS and SASEGT. The length of the CDR3 is 15 residues. CDR3: CASSEGTSVYNEQFF. The CDR3 nucleotides are TGTGCCAGCAGTGAAGGGACTAGTGTTTACAATGAGCAGTTCTTC.

The J gene is TRBJ2-7, the V gene TRBV6-5; unclear D gene. Trimming took 5 bases from V and 6 from J, leaving 8 bases between them. CDR1 is MNHEY, CDR2 SVGAGI, per germline. This CDR3 is 11 amino acids long. CDR3 sequence (DNA): TGTGCCAGCAGTCGAGGTACCGAGCAGTACTTC. It yields the protein CASSRGTEQYF.

The chain is built from TRBV21-1 and TRBJ2-1; no DNA check was done on the table's D call, TRBD2. TRBV21-1 is recorded as a pseudogene. CDR3 length: 17 residues. CDR3 protein: CASSKEFAGGPRDEQFF. CDR3 nucleotides: TGTGCCAGCAGCAAAGAGTTTGCGGGAGGGCCTAGGGATGAGCAGTTCTTC.